The 23 T cell receptor beta chains in this list originate from one sample, sequenced in a study of T cell responses to AZD1222 COVID-19 vaccine. Assay used: immunoSEQ multiplex PCR; TCRdb lists only in-frame clones, some missing. The sample records roughly 110,000 clones, approximately 90% being singletons. This sample comprised peripheral blood, obtained on day 0 of AZD1222 vaccination. The receptor set was obtained from an adult in good health.

This clone was picked up a small number of times. The chain uses TRBV6-2 or TRBV6-3 and TRBJ2-1, with 8 bases that match TRBD1. The CDR3 is made up of 16 amino acids. The V segment lost 6 bases and the J segment 6 bases; nucleotides outside the gene matches: 13. The germline CDR1 and CDR2 sequences are MNHEY and SVGEGT. CDR3 coding DNA: TGTGCCAGCAGCCCCCAGGGGGCAAGTTCGGCCAATGAGCAGTTCTTC. Its protein is CASSPQGASSANEQFF.

This clone came up a few times. The chain links TRBV7-3 to TRBJ2-2; tentative D call: TRBD2 (5 bases). Deletions cut 5 bases from V and 8 bases from J, with 12 bases between. Germline CDR1 is SGHTA and CDR2 is FQGTGA. The CDR3 covers 13 residues. CDR3 amino acids: CASSGGATGELFF. The CDR3 coding sequence is TGTGCCAGCAGCGGAGGAGCAACTGGGGAGCTGTTTTTT.

This clone was counted a single time. The chain employs TRBV6-5 and TRBJ1-1, with TRBD1 identical over 8 bases. The CDR3 loop spans 15 amino acids. Germline V gives CDR1 MNHEY, CDR2 SVGAGI. The V and J ends lost 8 bases and 0 bases, in that order; junction bases with no gene match: 8. For the CDR3, the DNA is TGTGCCAGCGGAAGAAGGACAGGGATGAACACTGAAGCTTTCTTT. Translation gives CASGRRTGMNTEAFF.

The chain links TRBV30 to TRBJ1-1, with D perhaps matching TRBD1 (6 bases). The CDR3 loop spans 12 amino acids. Trimming pared 5 bases from V and 10 bases from J, leaving 17 bases between. Germline assignment: CDR1 GTSNPN and CDR2 SVGIG (reference sequence). The CDR3 loop is CAWLNGGRRAFF. In DNA form, the CDR3 reads TGTGCCTGGCTTAACGGGGGCCGGCGAGCTTTCTTT.

J is TRBJ2-7 and V is TRBV30; TRBD1 agrees at 7 bases. Germline trimming cut 7 bases from V and 3 bases from J; bases unmatched to any gene: 6. The CDR3 spans 12 residues. Looked up from germline, CDR1 is GTSNPN and CDR2 is SVGIG (reference sequence). Here the CDR3 DNA reads TGTGCCTACCGGGACAGACACTACGAGCAGTACTTC. It codes for CAYRDRHYEQYF.

The J gene is TRBJ2-1, the V gene TRBV10-3; TRBD2 agrees at 8 bases. Germline-derived CDR1 and CDR2 are ENHRY and SYGVKD. The length of the CDR3 is 14 residues. J was trimmed by 4 bases and V by 8 bases; bases with no gene match: 7. The CDR3 loop is CAIGAGAKYNEQFF. As DNA, the CDR3 is TGTGCCATCGGAGCGGGGGCAAAATACAATGAGCAGTTCTTC.

The V gene is TRBV6-6, the J gene TRBJ1-5, with 8 positions matching TRBD1. V was clipped by 2 bases and J by 4 bases; unmatched bases: 4. This CDR3 region has 15 residues. CDR1 is MNHNY and CDR2 is SVGAGI in the germline V gene (reference sequence). CDR3 DNA sequence: TGTGCCAGCAGTTACCCCAGACAGGGGAATCAGCCCCAGCATTTT. This translates into CASSYPRQGNQPQHF.

The V call is TRBV5-6, the J call TRBJ1-6; no reliable D call. Germline CDR1 reads SGHDT; CDR2 reads YYEEEE. Trimming pared 0 bases from V and 9 bases from J, leaving 13 bases between. CDR3 size: 15 residues. DNA for the CDR3: TGTGCCAGCAGCTTGGGTAGGTTGCCAAGTTCACCCCTCCACTTT. It yields the protein CASSLGRLPSSPLHF.

V and J are TRBV29-1 and TRBJ2-7; D is unresolved. The CDR3 sequence is 14 residues long. V was trimmed by 4 bases and J by 0 bases, leaving 13 bases between them. Germline CDR1 and CDR2: SQVTM and ANQGSEA. CDR3 DNA: TGCAGCGTTGTCAAACCAGGCTCCTCCTACGAGCAGTACTTC. Translation: CSVVKPGSSYEQYF.

This chain connects TRBV7-8 to TRBJ1-2, with 7 nucleotides matching TRBD1. This CDR3 region has 15 residues. CDR1 and CDR2 from the germline V gene are SGHVS and FQNEAQ. V shed 5 bases, J shed 3 bases, and the junction held 9 bases outside the gene matches. This CDR3 reads CASSPRTGDHYGYTF. The DNA for the CDR3 is TGTGCCAGCAGCCCGCGGACAGGAGATCACTATGGCTACACCTTC.

The genes are TRBV6-5 and TRBJ2-7, with D perhaps being TRBD1 or TRBD2 (5 bases each). V lost 4 bases to trimming and J lost 8 bases, with 18 bases between them. Germline CDR1 and CDR2: MNHEY and SVGAGI. The CDR3 covers 14 residues. The CDR3, as DNA: TGTGCCAGCAGTTTAGATCCGGGACCCCGGCAGCAGTACTTC. Protein sequence: CASSLDPGPRQQYF.

The chain employs TRBV11-1 and TRBJ2-1; unclear D gene. Trimming removed 8 bases from V and 0 bases from J, with 2 bases in between. The CDR3 totals 11 residues. Germline V gene lookup returns CDR1 SGHAT and CDR2 FQDESV (reference sequence). This chain's CDR3 is CASRSYNEQFF. DNA for the CDR3: TGTGCCAGCCGCTCCTACAATGAGCAGTTCTTC.

V usage is TRBV29-1 and J usage is TRBJ1-1; D not resolved. Trimming removed 6 bases from V and 4 bases from J, with 9 bases in between. CDR1 and CDR2 (germline): SQVTM, ANQGSEA. This CDR3 is built from 11 residues. The CDR3 reads CSVTSPTEAFF. The CDR3 bases are TGCAGCGTAACTTCACCCACTGAAGCTTTCTTT.

The chain joins TRBV5-1 to TRBJ1-1; D ambiguous. The CDR3 contains 13 residues. The ends were cut back, 0 bases at V and 0 bases at J, with 3 bases in the middle. Germline CDR1 SGHRS, CDR2 YFSETQ. The CDR3 is CASSLAVNTEAFF. The DNA of the CDR3 is TGCGCCAGCAGCTTGGCGGTGAACACTGAAGCTTTCTTT.

The genes are TRBV12-3 or TRBV12-4 and TRBJ1-3; a weak D match, TRBD1 (5 bases). The CDR3 spans 13 residues. Between the trimmed V and J ends, which lost 10 bases and 14 bases, there was a span of 24 bases. CDR3 residues: CATLGGPIRSVYF. CDR3 coding DNA: TGTGCCACCCTGGGGGGACCAATTCGTTCCGTATATTTT.

This clone was counted many times. The CDR3 bases are TGTGCCAGCAGCCCGTTTAGGACAGGGGGGTCCTCTGGAAACACCATATATTTT. Translating it yields CASSPFRTGGSSGNTIYF. V and J are TRBV9 and TRBJ1-3; 10 bases fit TRBD1. The trim removed 4 bases at V and 0 bases at J, leaving 10 bases unmatched. CDR3 length equals 18 residues. Germline values: CDR1 SGDLS, CDR2 YYNGEE.

The rearrangement joins TRBV30 to TRBJ1-6; D is ambiguous. This CDR3 has 14 residues. CDR1 and CDR2 from the germline V gene are GTSNPN and SVGIG (reference sequence). Trimming stripped 0 bases from V and 7 bases from J, with 10 bases between. The CDR3 DNA follows: TGTGCCTGGAGTGTACAAGGGTGGAATTCACCCCTCCACTTT. Protein product: CAWSVQGWNSPLHF.

This chain joins TRBV2 and TRBJ1-3, with D tentatively TRBD1 (6 bases). Between the trimmed V and J ends, which lost 7 bases and 2 bases, there was a span of 18 bases. The CDR3 spans 16 residues. Germline lookup yields CDR1 SNHLY and CDR2 FYNNEI. CDR3 coding DNA: TGTGCCAGCATTACCAATTACAGGGAAGCTGGAAACACCATATATTTT. Translation gives CASITNYREAGNTIYF.

This chain connects TRBV7-3 to TRBJ2-3; 13 nucleotides line up with TRBD2. The CDR3 extends over 15 amino acids. Germline trimming cut 6 bases from V and 4 bases from J; bases unmatched to any gene: 4. From germline, CDR1 is SGHTA and CDR2 FQGTGA. In DNA form, the CDR3 reads TGTGCCAGCAGTAGGACTAGCGGGAGAGCAGATACGCAGTATTTT. Translated: CASSRTSGRADTQYF.

The V and J genes are TRBV7-9 and TRBJ1-2; weak D call: TRBD1 (5 bases). Germline-derived CDR1 and CDR2 are SEHNR and FQNEAQ (reference sequence). V gave up 1 base and J gave up 4 bases, with 7 bases separating them. The CDR3 is 13 amino acids. CDR3 in DNA: TGTGCCAGCAGCTTAGAGGGACGCTATGGCTACACCTTC. It translates to CASSLEGRYGYTF.

The V call is TRBV6-1, the J call TRBJ2-7, with TRBD2 matching 8 bases. J gave up 4 bases and V 3 bases, and 2 bases lay outside the gene matches. Looked up from germline, CDR1 is MNHNS and CDR2 is SASEGT. This CDR3 spans 13 amino acids. The CDR3 DNA follows: TGTGCCAGCAGTGACGGGGGGGGTTACGAGCAGTACTTC. This gives the protein CASSDGGGYEQYF.

This clone was counted a single time. The chain recombines TRBV10-1 with TRBJ1-2; 9 positions agree with TRBD1. The germline V gene has CDR1 WNHNN and CDR2 SYGVQD (reference sequence). The CDR3 length is 16 residues. The V gene end was trimmed by 3 bases and the J gene end by 3 bases; junction bases not matched to a gene: 8. DNA of the CDR3: TGCGCCAGCAGTGAAGGAAGGACAGGGGTTCACTATGGCTACACCTTC. It translates to CASSEGRTGVHYGYTF.

J is TRBJ1-3 and V is TRBV11-2; D is perhaps TRBD1 (6 bases). Trimming removed 3 bases at V and 1 base at J, with 13 bases between. This CDR3 region has 16 residues. Per the germline V gene, CDR1 is SGHAT and CDR2 is FQNNGV. In DNA form, the CDR3 reads TGTGCCAGCAGCTTCCGTGGGGGGGCTTCTGGAAACACCATATATTTT. It yields the protein CASSFRGGASGNTIYF.